Below, one T cell receptor (beta chain) is given with its context. The data were taken from a study of PD-1 blockade in mismatch repair-deficient tumors. V dropped 5 bases and J dropped 4; count of bases not matched to a gene: 5. CDR1 SGHTA and CDR2 FQGNSA come from the germline V gene. The CDR3 runs 15 residues. The table came from immunoSEQ multiplex PCR; TCRdb's copy has only in-frame clones and leaves some out. This table holds about 84,000 clones, 81% found once. All patients were mismatch repair deficient, assessed by either PCR or immunohistochemistry. Sequenced here: peripheral blood, sampled 12 weeks after starting pembrolizumab. The receptor comes from an adult with mismatch repair-deficient cancer. The chain employs TRBV7-2 and TRBJ2-1; TRBD1 aligns across 10 bases. Here the CDR3 DNA reads TGTGCCAGCAGCGAGCGGACAGGGGGGTACAATGAGCAGTTCTTC. Translated: CASSERTGGYNEQFF.